This section outlines one T cell receptor beta chain sequence together with its context. Antigen specificity is unknown. Germline CDR1 and CDR2: SGHTA and FQGNSA. V lost 1 base and J lost 4; bases outside the gene matches: 7. The CDR3 spans 15 residues. The table came from immunoSEQ multiplex PCR; TCRdb's copy has only in-frame clones and leaves some out. Of some 30,000 clones detected, 87% appear once; the ten largest clones hold about 53%. The entry originates in a study of lymphopenia after photon versus proton radiotherapy. Points from the study as a whole: Photon-treated patients lost naive T cells and TCR diversity; proton-treated stayed stable. Oligoclonal CD8+ Temra expansion after nadir drove photon patients' diversity drop.

This receptor was taken from a woman aged 60-75 years with cholangiocarcinoma. Some clones in this sample may be carry-over from other donors' samples. Specimen: peripheral blood, collected from a patient treated with proton-based radiotherapy. J is TRBJ2-7 and V is TRBV7-2, with 7 nucleotides matching TRBD2. The CDR3 coding sequence is TGTGCCAGCAGCTTAGACGTTGCGGGAGTTTACGAGCAGTACTTC. Encoded protein: CASSLDVAGVYEQYF. The full variable domain, with the rest looked up from reference TRBV7-2 and TRBJ2-7, is GAGVSQSPSNKVTEKGKDVELRCDPISGHTALYWYRQSLGQGLEFLIYFQGNSAPDKSGLPSDRFSAERTGGSVSTLTIQRTQQEDSAVYLCASSLDVAGVYEQYFGPGTRLTVT.